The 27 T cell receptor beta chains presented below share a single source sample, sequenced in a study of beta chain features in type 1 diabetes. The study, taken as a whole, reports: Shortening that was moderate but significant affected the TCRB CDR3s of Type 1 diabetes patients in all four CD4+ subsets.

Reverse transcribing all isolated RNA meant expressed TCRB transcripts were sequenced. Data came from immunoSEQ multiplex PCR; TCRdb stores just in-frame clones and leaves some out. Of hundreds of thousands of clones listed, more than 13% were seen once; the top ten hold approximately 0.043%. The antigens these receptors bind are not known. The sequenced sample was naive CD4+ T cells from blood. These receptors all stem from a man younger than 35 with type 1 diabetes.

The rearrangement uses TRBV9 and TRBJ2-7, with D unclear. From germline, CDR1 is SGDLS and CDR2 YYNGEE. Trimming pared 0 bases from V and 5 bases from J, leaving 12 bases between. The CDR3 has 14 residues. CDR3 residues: CASSVDPKEHEQYF. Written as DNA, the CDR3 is TGTGCCAGCAGCGTAGACCCTAAGGAGCACGAGCAGTACTTC. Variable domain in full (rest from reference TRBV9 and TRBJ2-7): DSGVTQTPKHLITATGQRVTLRCSPRSGDLSVYWYQQSLDQGLQFLIQYYNGEERAKGNILERFSAQQFPDLHSELNLSSLELGDSALYFCASSVDPKEHEQYFGPGTRLTVT.

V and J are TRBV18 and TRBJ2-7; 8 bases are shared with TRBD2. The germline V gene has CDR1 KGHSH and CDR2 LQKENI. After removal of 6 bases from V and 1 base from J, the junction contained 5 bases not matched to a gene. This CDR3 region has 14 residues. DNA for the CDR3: TGTGCCAGCTCTTCCGGGACTAGATCCTACGAGCAGTACTTC. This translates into CASSSGTRSYEQYF.

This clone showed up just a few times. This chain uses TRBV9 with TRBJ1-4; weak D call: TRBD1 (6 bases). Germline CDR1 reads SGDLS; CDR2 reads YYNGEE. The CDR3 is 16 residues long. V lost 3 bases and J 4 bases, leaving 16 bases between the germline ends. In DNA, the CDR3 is TGTGCCAGCAGCGCAACGAGCGGGACATTTAATGAAAAACTGTTTTTT. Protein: CASSATSGTFNEKLFF.

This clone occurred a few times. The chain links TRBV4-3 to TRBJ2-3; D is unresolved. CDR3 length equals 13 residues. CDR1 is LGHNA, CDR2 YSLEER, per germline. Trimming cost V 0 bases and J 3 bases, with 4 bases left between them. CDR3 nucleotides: TGCGCCAGCAGCCAAGAAAGGACAGATACGCAGTATTTT. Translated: CASSQERTDTQYF.

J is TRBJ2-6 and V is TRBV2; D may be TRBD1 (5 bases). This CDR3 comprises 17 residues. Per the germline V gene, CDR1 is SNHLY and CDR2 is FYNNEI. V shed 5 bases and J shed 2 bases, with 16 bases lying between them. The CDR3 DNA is TGTGCCAGCAGTCTAAGGGGTGTCGAGGCTGGGGCCAACGTCCTGACTTTC. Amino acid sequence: CASSLRGVEAGANVLTF.

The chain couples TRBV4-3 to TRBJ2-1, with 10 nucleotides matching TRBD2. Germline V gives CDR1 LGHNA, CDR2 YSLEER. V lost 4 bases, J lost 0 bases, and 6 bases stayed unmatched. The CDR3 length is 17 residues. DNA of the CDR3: TGCGCCAGCAGCCGTTTTAGCGGGGGGCCCTCCTACAATGAGCAGTTCTTC. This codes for CASSRFSGGPSYNEQFF.

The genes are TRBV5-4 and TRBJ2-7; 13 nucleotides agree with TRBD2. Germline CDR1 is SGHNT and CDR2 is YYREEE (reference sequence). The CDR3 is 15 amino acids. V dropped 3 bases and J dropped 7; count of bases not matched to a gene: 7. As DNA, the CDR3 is TGTGCCAGCAGCTCGGGGACTAGCGGGGAGAGGGAGCAGTACTTC. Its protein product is CASSSGTSGEREQYF.

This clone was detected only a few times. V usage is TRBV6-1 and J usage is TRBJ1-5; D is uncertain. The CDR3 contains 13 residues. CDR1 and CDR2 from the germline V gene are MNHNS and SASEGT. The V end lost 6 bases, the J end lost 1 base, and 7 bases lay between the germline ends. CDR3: CASRGTSNQPQHF. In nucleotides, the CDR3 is TGTGCCAGCAGAGGCACCAGCAATCAGCCCCAGCATTTT.

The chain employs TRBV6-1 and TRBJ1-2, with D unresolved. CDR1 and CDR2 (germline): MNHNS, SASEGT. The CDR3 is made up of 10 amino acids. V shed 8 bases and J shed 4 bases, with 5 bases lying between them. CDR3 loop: CASSPYGYTF. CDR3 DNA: TGTGCCAGCTCCCCCTATGGCTACACCTTC.

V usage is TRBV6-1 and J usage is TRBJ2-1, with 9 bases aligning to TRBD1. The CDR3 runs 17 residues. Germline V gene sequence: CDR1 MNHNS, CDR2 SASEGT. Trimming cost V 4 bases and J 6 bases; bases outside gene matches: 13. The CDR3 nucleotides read TGTGCCAGCAGTGCTCCTTACCGGGACAGGGTCCGCAATGAGCAGTTCTTC. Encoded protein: CASSAPYRDRVRNEQFF.

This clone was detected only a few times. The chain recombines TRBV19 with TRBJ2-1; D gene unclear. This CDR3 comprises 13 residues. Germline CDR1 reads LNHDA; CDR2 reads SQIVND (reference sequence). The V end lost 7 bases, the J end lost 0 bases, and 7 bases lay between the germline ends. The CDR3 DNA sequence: TGTGCCAGTACCATGAGCTCCTACAATGAGCAGTTCTTC. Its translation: CASTMSSYNEQFF.

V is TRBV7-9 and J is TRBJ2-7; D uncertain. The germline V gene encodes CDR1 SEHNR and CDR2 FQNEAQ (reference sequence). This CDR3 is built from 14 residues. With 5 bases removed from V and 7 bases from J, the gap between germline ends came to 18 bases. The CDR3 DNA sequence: TGTGCCAGCAGCGCAACAGCTCTGGTGGGGGAGCAGTACTTC. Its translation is CASSATALVGEQYF.

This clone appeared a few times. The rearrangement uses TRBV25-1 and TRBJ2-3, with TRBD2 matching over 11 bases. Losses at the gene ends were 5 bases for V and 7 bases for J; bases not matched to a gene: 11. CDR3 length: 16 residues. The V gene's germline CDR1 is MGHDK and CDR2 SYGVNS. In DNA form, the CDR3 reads TGTGCCAGCAGTCTCCCCACTAGCGGGAGTATCTATACGCAGTATTTT. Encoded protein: CASSLPTSGSIYTQYF.

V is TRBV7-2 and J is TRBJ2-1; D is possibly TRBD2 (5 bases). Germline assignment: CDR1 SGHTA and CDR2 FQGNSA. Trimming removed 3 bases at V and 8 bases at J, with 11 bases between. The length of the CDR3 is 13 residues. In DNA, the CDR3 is TGTGCCAGCAGCTTGAGTCTAGCACATGAGCAGTTCTTC. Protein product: CASSLSLAHEQFF.

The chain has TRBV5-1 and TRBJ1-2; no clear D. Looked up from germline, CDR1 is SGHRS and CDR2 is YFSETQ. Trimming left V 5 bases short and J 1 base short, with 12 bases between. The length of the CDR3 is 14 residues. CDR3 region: CASRKPDGNYGYTF. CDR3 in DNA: TGCGCCAGCAGAAAACCGGACGGTAACTATGGCTACACCTTC.

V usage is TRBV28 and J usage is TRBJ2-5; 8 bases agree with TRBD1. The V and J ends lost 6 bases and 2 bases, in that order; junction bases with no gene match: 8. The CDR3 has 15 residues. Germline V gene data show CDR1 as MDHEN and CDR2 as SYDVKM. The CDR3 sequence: CASRPGQGLQETQYF. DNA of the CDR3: TGTGCCAGCAGGCCCGGACAGGGTCTGCAAGAGACCCAGTACTTC.

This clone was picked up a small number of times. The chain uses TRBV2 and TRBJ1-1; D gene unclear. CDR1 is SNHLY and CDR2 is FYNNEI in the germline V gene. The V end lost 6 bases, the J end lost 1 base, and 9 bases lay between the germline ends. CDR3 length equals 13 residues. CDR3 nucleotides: TGTGCCAGCAGCGGTTATTCGAACACTGAAGCTTTCTTT. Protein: CASSGYSNTEAFF. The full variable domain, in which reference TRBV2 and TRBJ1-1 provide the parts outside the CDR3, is EPEVTQTPSHQVTQMGQEVILRCVPISNHLYFYWYRQILGQKVEFLVSFYNNEISEKSEIFDDQFSVERPDGSNFTLKIRSTKLEDSAMYFCASSGYSNTEAFFGQGTRLTVV.

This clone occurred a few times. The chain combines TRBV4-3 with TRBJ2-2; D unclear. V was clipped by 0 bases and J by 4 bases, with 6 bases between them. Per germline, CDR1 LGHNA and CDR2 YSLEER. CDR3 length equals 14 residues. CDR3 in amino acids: CASSQELPTGELFF. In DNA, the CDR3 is TGCGCCAGCAGCCAAGAATTGCCCACCGGGGAGCTGTTTTTT.

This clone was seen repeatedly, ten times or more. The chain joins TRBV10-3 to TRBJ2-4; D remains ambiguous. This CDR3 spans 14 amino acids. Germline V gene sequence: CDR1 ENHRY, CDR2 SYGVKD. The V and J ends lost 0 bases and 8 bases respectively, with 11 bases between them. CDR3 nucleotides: TGTGCCATCAGTGAGTCGGAGACCCAGGACATTCAGTACTTC. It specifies CAISESETQDIQYF.

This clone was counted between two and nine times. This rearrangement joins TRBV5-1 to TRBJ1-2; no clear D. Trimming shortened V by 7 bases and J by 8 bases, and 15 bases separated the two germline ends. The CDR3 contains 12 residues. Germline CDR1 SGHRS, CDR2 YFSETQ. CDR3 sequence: CASGESGIGYTF. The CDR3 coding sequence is TGCGCCAGCGGGGAGTCGGGAATCGGCTACACCTTC.

The CDR3 DNA sequence: TGTGCCAGCAGCTTAGATGCCCGGACAGGGAGGACCCAGTACTTC. Its protein is CASSLDARTGRTQYF. The chain is built from TRBV7-2 and TRBJ2-5; 8 nucleotides line up with TRBD1. CDR3 length: 15 amino acids. Germline trimming cut 1 base from V and 7 bases from J; bases unmatched to any gene: 8. Germline loops: CDR1 SGHTA, CDR2 FQGNSA.

In DNA, the CDR3 is TGTGCCAGCGCGGGAGGACCCTACGAGCAGTACTTC. Its protein is CASAGGPYEQYF. The J gene is TRBJ2-7, the V gene TRBV7-9; 8 bases map to TRBD2. Germline loops: CDR1 SEHNR, CDR2 FQNEAQ (reference sequence). This CDR3 has 12 residues. Losses at the gene ends were 8 bases for V and 2 bases for J; bases not matched to a gene: 2.

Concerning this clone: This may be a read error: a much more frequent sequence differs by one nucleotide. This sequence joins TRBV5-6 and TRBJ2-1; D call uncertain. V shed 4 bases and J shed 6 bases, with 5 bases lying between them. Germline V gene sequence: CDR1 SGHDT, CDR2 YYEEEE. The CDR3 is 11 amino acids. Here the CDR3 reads CASSQFNEQFF. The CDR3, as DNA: TGTGCCAGCAGCCAGTTCAATGAGCAGTTCTTC.

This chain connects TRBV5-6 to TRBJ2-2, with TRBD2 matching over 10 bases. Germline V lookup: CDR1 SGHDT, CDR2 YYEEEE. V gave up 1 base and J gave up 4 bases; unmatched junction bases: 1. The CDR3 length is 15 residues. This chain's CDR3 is CASSLIAGGTGELFF. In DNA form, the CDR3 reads TGTGCCAGCAGCTTGATAGCGGGAGGCACCGGGGAGCTGTTTTTT.

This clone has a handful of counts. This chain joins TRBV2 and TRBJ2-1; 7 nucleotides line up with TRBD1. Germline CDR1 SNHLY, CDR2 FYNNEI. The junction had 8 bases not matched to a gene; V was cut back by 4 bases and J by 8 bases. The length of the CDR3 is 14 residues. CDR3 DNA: TGTGCCAGCAGTGTAGACAGGGTCCGGGATGAGCAGTTCTTC. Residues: CASSVDRVRDEQFF.

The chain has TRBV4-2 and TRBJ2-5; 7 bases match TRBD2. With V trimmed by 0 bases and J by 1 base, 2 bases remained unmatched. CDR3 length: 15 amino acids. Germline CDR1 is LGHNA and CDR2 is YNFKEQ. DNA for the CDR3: TGTGCCAGCAGCCAAGATCGGGAGGCCCAAGAGACCCAGTACTTC. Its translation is CASSQDREAQETQYF.

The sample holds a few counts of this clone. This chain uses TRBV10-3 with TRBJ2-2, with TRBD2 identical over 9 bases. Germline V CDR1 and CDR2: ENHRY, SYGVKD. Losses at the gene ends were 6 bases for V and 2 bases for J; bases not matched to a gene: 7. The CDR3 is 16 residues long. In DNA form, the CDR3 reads TGTGCCATCAGCTATTCTAGCGGGATTAACACCGGGGAGCTGTTTTTT. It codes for CAISYSSGINTGELFF.